The TCR beta chain under discussion was sequenced for a study of vaccination and CD4 T cells after COVID-19 (dated by TCRdb to between 2022 and 2023). For context, the study as a whole: Convalescent patients had a positive SARS-CoV-2 result on nasal swab PCR, and of these patients, several had mild disease and one had severe disease. The convalescent cohort comprised six males and four females, including two Hispanic individuals, seven Caucasians, two Asians and one multiracial person. Two doses of either the Pfizer-BioNTech BNT162b2 vaccine (n=8) or the Moderna mRNA-1273 vaccine (n=2) were administered to participants. Post-COVID blood samples from convalescent patients were collected a median of roughly 100 days after diagnosis, with a range of roughly 30 to 170 days. The time from the second vaccine dose to post-vaccine blood sampling had a median of roughly 77 days and ranged from roughly 13 to 241 days. For stimulating the cultures, overlapping spike peptide pools were used, derived from SARS-CoV-2 as well as from the common cold coronaviruses HCoV-NL63, HCoV-OC43 and HCoV-229E. Control cultures used a CEFX viral epitope pool as positive control, an HIV-1 Nef peptide pool as negative control, or no peptide. In 10 COVID-19 convalescent patients and a few infection-naive healthy vaccine recipients, the spike-specific CD4+ TCR repertoire before mRNA vaccination was compared with the repertoire after mRNA vaccination. What the study reported, not specific to this receptor: The number of convalescent patients in the study was relatively small, and the study did not examine early timepoints following natural infection. Of the vaccine-specific clones in convalescent patients, 304 of 307, or nearly all, reacted only to SARS-CoV-2 spike and did not cross-react with common cold coronaviruses. The median count of SARS-CoV-2-reactive clonotypes went up from 20 to 25 after infection to about 41 after vaccination, although the change was not significant. In convalescent patients, a median roughly 88% of post-vaccine SARS-CoV-2-reactive clones were detected only after vaccination, suggesting vaccine-specific priming.

The intended sense of this specimen's treatment or condition label: roughly 10-day PBMC culture with coronavirus spike peptide pools or control peptides (ViraFEST assay). To expand antigen-specific T cells with peptide pools and then pick out the expanded clonotypes through TCR sequencing, the study relied on the ViraFEST assay. The convalescent patients' positive SARS-CoV-2 PCR tests fell between March and December 2020, which was before the Alpha, Beta and Delta variants emerged in the United States. Each well held roughly 2.2 million PBMCs cultured in IMDM containing approximately 5% human AB serum and approximately 9.1 IU/ml IL-2, with about 9.4 ug/ml peptide pools added. Half of the culture medium was replaced with fresh IL-2-containing medium on days 3 and 7. Once the cells had been in culture for about 10 days, the EasySep CD4+ T cell isolation kit was used to isolate CD4+ T cells by negative selection. Ficoll-Paque Plus gradient centrifugation was used to isolate PBMCs from whole blood, and the isolated PBMCs were then either used fresh or cryopreserved at -140C. Triplicate wells were generally used for each culture condition.

Library preparation employed PCR. DNA from cultured CD4+ T cells underwent TCR sequencing with the Oncomine TCR Beta short-read assay at the Johns Hopkins FTIC core. The QIAamp micro DNA kit was used to extract genomic DNA from the cultured CD4+ T cells. Oncomine TCR Beta libraries made from cultured CD4+ T cells were pooled using unique dual indexes and sequenced on an Illumina iSeq 100. Per the authors' processing: Non-productive sequences were filtered out, and CDR3s that did not start with C, did not end with F or W, or were shorter than 7 amino acids were discarded. The MANAFEST web application identified antigen-specific clonotypes by comparing peptide-stimulated wells against reference wells and other culture wells. For a clone to be called positive, the clone needed an FDR below 0.05, an odds ratio above 5, and a productive frequency above 0.1% in at least two of three replicate wells. Cross-reactive clonotypes were defined as significantly expanded in both SARS-CoV-2 spike wells and at least one common cold coronavirus spike condition. Using R version 3.6.1, CDR3 homology was evaluated through Levenshtein distances (stringdist) along with unrooted phylogenetic trees (ape). Clones were called with MiXCR by TCRdb after fastp trimmed the public reads at Q25, and only in-frame beta chains were retained. For every CDR3 protein sequence, its rows merge into one entry that carries the most common genes and DNA. The V and J calls and clone size are TCRdb's, not the authors'. The sample table holds 10,000 to 15,000 distinct CDR3 sequences, of which roughly two thirds were seen once. Of the sample, around 10% falls within the top ten clones.

Details on this clonotype: Its recognized antigen is unknown. No per-base quality is available; no much larger clone lies one base away.

The CDR1 and CDR2 encoded by the germline V gene are SGHDN and FVKESK. Inclusive of the bounding cysteine and phenylalanine, the CDR3 is 16 residues long. The kept DNA is CDR3 alone, 48 bases in frame from the first base. The V end loses 1 base and the J end loses 4 bases, and a stretch of 11 bases separates them. The sequence joins TRBV14 to TRBJ1-6; the D gene is possibly TRBD1, with 6 bases matching. This TCR was sampled from a human donor who had recovered from COVID-19. Input material: CD4+ T cells from blood, cultured in vitro. Here the CDR3 is given as CASSQVQGRYNSPLHF. The DNA sequence follows: TGTGCCAGCAGCCAAGTACAGGGAAGGTATAATTCACCCCTCCACTTT.